The 20 T cell receptor beta chains listed next were all sequenced from one sample in a study of cytomegalovirus exposure and HLA in healthy donors (dated by TCRdb to about 2017). Libraries were prepared through the immunoSEQ multiplex PCR assay. For the multiplex PCR, a mixture combining 60 forward primers for TCR Vbeta segments and 13 reverse primers for TCR Jbeta segments was used. Held by TCRdb, this immuneACCESS table contains in-frame sequences only and omits some clones. Under half of the omission traces to an unresolved V gene where checked; the cause of the rest is unknown. The table for this sample lists 70,000 to 95,000 clones; around 62% of them were counted only once. The leading ten clones occupy around 5.5% of the sample. The sequenced sample was PBMCs. Every receptor here comes from a woman in her twenties or thirties in good health and CMV-seropositive.

There are a few counts of this clone. The V call is TRBV30, the J call TRBJ1-4; D ambiguous. The germline V gene has CDR1 GTSNPN and CDR2 SVGIG (reference sequence). Deletions cut 3 bases from V and 10 bases from J, with 12 bases between. The CDR3 is 12 amino acids. CDR3 region: CAWSTGFGKLFF. CDR3 bases: TGTGCCTGGAGCACTGGTTTTGGAAAACTGTTTTTT.

The chain links TRBV6-6 to TRBJ1-5, with a weak D call TRBD1 (6 bases). The CDR3 length is 12 residues. With 5 bases removed from V and 7 bases from J, the gap between germline ends came to 9 bases. Germline V gene sequence: CDR1 MNHNY, CDR2 SVGAGI (reference sequence). Here the CDR3 DNA reads TGTGCCAGCAGTACACAGGGACAGCCCCAGCATTTT. Protein: CASSTQGQPQHF.

J is TRBJ2-5 and V is TRBV7-8; weak D call: TRBD1 (9 bases). The length of the CDR3 is 18 residues. Looked up from germline, CDR1 is SGHVS and CDR2 is FQNEAQ. The V end was cut by 5 bases, the J end by 4 bases, with 26 bases between. The CDR3 DNA reads TGTGCCAGCAGCCTCGGACAGGGGACCATTCGGGGGGGAGAGACCCAGTACTTC. Its protein product is CASSLGQGTIRGGETQYF.

About this clone: The junction departs from the called germline gene at one end, perhaps through a read error. The V call is TRBV7-8, the J call TRBJ1-2; 9 bases match TRBD1. The CDR3 length is 14 residues. The germline CDR1 and CDR2 sequences are SGHVS and FQNEAQ. Written as DNA, the CDR3 is TGTGCCAGCAGCACTTCGGACAGGGGAGGTGGCTACCCCTTC. This translates into CASSTSDRGGGYPF.

In DNA form, the CDR3 reads TGTGCCAGTAGTATCGGCGGGGAGCTGTTTTTT. Translated: CASSIGGELFF. The chain has TRBV19 and TRBJ2-2; D is ambiguous. Germline CDR1 LNHDA, CDR2 SQIVND (reference sequence). This CDR3 is built from 11 residues. V was clipped by 3 bases and J by 7 bases, with 3 bases between them.

This clone was counted between two and nine times. This rearrangement joins TRBV4-3 to TRBJ2-7; D is possibly TRBD2 (5 bases). Germline loops: CDR1 LGHNA, CDR2 YSLEER. The CDR3 has 15 residues. V was pared by 0 bases and J by 5 bases, with 14 bases between. In DNA form, the CDR3 reads TGCGCCAGCAGCCAAGAAGACTATACCCTCGACGAGCAGTACTTC. Translating it yields CASSQEDYTLDEQYF.

This clone showed up just once. V is TRBV11-3 and J is TRBJ1-1; 7 bases are a match to TRBD1. CDR3 length: 14 amino acids. The J segment lost 4 bases and the V segment lost 2 bases, leaving 4 bases of the junction unmatched. Germline CDR1 SGHNT, CDR2 YENEEA. The CDR3 here is CASSLSWDSTEAFF. As DNA, the CDR3 is TGTGCCAGCAGCTTAAGTTGGGACAGCACTGAAGCTTTCTTT.

The chain recombines TRBV4-3 with TRBJ1-4, with TRBD1 as a possible D gene (6 bases). Germline values: CDR1 LGHNA, CDR2 YSLEER. V was pared by 2 bases and J by 7 bases, with 17 bases between. This CDR3 comprises 16 residues. This CDR3 reads CASSQTPTGSGEKLFF. DNA for the CDR3: TGCGCCAGCAGCCAAACCCCGACAGGTTCTGGTGAAAAACTGTTTTTT.

The rearrangement links TRBV5-4 to TRBJ1-3; no reliable D call. The CDR3 loop spans 14 amino acids. V was shortened by 5 bases and J by 2 bases, with 11 bases between the two germline ends. Germline V gives CDR1 SGHNT, CDR2 YYREEE (reference sequence). Here the CDR3 reads CASSREVAGNTIYF. The CDR3 DNA follows: TGTGCCAGCAGTCGAGAAGTTGCTGGAAACACCATATATTTT.

The chain recombines TRBV7-9 with TRBJ1-1; D not resolved. Germline CDR1 is SEHNR and CDR2 is FQNEAQ (reference sequence). V dropped 5 bases and J dropped 7 bases, with 14 bases sitting between them. The CDR3 runs 13 residues. The CDR3 coding sequence is TGTGCCAGCAGCGCCCAGAGGGAGCTTGAAGCTTTCTTT. Its protein is CASSAQRELEAFF.

The chain couples TRBV7-8 to TRBJ1-1, with 8 bases fitting TRBD1. Germline-derived CDR1 and CDR2 are SGHVS and FQNEAQ. V shed 3 bases, J shed 2 bases, and the junction held 8 bases outside the gene matches. The CDR3 runs 16 residues. The CDR3 coding sequence is TGTGCCAGCAGCTTGGGGACAGGATTTCCTAACACTGAAGCTTTCTTT. It yields the protein CASSLGTGFPNTEAFF.

The gene calls are TRBV6-5 and TRBJ1-4; TRBD1 aligns across 7 bases. Per the germline V gene, CDR1 is MNHEY and CDR2 is SVGAGI. This CDR3 spans 13 amino acids. Losses at the gene ends were 7 bases for V and 7 bases for J; bases not matched to a gene: 6. Here the CDR3 DNA reads TGTGCCAGCAAGGCAGGGGGACGTGAAAAACTGTTTTTT. It specifies CASKAGGREKLFF.

The chain recombines TRBV14 with TRBJ2-7; TRBD2 might be the D (6 bases). The CDR3 runs 15 residues. The V end lost 3 bases, the J end lost 0 bases, and 12 bases lay between the germline ends. Germline values: CDR1 SGHDN, CDR2 FVKESK. CDR3 residues: CASSQGDLRSYEQYF. The CDR3 DNA sequence: TGTGCCAGCAGCCAGGGGGACTTACGCTCCTACGAGCAGTACTTC.

This clone was counted between two and nine times. The gene calls are TRBV28 and TRBJ1-1; D remains unclear. The CDR3 is 12 residues long. V shed 2 bases and J shed 2 bases, with 3 bases lying between them. The germline V gene encodes CDR1 MDHEN and CDR2 SYDVKM. CDR3: CASSLQNTEAFF. CDR3 in DNA: TGTGCCAGCAGTTTACAAAACACTGAAGCTTTCTTT.

In this sample, this clone turned up once. At one end, the junction sequence differs from germline, possibly due to a read error. This chain connects TRBV27 to TRBJ2-3; possible D gene TRBD2, 7 bases. Germline V gene lookup returns CDR1 MNHEY and CDR2 SMNVEV (reference sequence). The CDR3 sequence is 15 residues long. The CDR3 reads CASRKRGGSTDTQCF. CDR3 bases: TGTGCCAGCAGAAAAAGGGGGGGATCCACAGATACGCAGTGTTTT.

The chain carries TRBV6-6 and TRBJ2-3; 8 bases align to TRBD1. The germline V gene has CDR1 MNHNY and CDR2 SVGAGI (reference sequence). This CDR3 has 14 amino acids. Trimming at V came to 5 bases and at J to 2 bases, leaving 3 bases not matched to a gene. The CDR3 protein is CASSDQGATDTQYF. The DNA of the CDR3 is TGTGCCAGCAGTGATCAGGGGGCCACAGATACGCAGTATTTT.

This clone was detected a few times. The CDR3 DNA follows: TGTGCCAGCAGCTTATTCGGGACTACCAACAATGAGCAGTTCTTC. This gives the protein CASSLFGTTNNEQFF. This chain joins TRBV7-9 and TRBJ2-1; 7 bases are a match to TRBD2. This CDR3 region has 15 residues. Trimming at V came to 2 bases and at J to 5 bases, leaving 6 bases not matched to a gene. Looked up from germline, CDR1 is SEHNR and CDR2 is FQNEAQ (reference sequence).

This clone was recorded a few times. The chain joins TRBV2 to TRBJ2-1; 10 nucleotides align to TRBD2. Germline loops: CDR1 SNHLY, CDR2 FYNNEI. The CDR3 sequence is 15 residues long. Trimming at V came to 7 bases and at J to 6 bases, leaving 9 bases not matched to a gene. CDR3 in amino acids: CASKGSGGAGNEQFF. Written as DNA, the CDR3 is TGTGCCAGCAAGGGGAGCGGGGGGGCGGGCAATGAGCAGTTCTTC.

Concerning this clone itself: A junction end diverges from the germline sequence, so it may reflect a read error. This sequence joins TRBV6-5 and TRBJ1-2; D remains ambiguous. The CDR3 extends over 16 amino acids. Germline lookup yields CDR1 MNHEY and CDR2 SVGAGI. The CDR3 sequence is CASSYSRTAVPGGYPF. The CDR3 DNA sequence: TGTGCCAGCAGTTACTCCCGGACGGCCGTGCCGGGAGGCTACCCCTTC.

The chain joins TRBV2 to TRBJ1-6, with D perhaps matching TRBD1 (5 bases). V was clipped by 6 bases and J by 7 bases, with 13 bases between them. Germline V gene data show CDR1 as SNHLY and CDR2 as FYNNEI. This CDR3 is built from 14 residues. The CDR3 nucleotides read TGTGCCAGCAGCCCCAGGGTCCCCAATTCACCCCTCCACTTT. Amino acid sequence: CASSPRVPNSPLHF.